This record concerns one T cell receptor beta chain sequence. The antigen is undetermined. 13 Jbeta primers and 60 Vbeta primers were used for the PCR. The table came from immunoSEQ multiplex PCR; TCRdb's copy has only in-frame clones and leaves some out. This table has roughly 110,000 clones, around three quarters appearing once. The data were obtained in a study of cytomegalovirus exposure and HLA in healthy donors. V lost 5 bases and J lost 2, with 9 bases in between. The CDR3 is 13 residues long. The V gene's germline CDR1 is SGHTA and CDR2 FQGTGA. Whole-study findings and limits: Most TCR sequences were uncommon, yet certain public TCRs appeared in many donors. Among TCR beta chains of equal frequency, HLA-associated ones were more clonally expanded in a later analysis. Presence/absence analyses took donor sequencing depth as roughly uniform.

The chain links TRBV7-3 to TRBJ2-5; maybe TRBD2 (5 bases). This TCR came from a boy between 5 and 17 years old in good health and CMV-seronegative. Sequences were obtained from PBMCs. The CDR3: CASSRTGQETQYF. Written as DNA, the CDR3 is TGTGCCAGCAGCCGGACGGGGCAAGAGACCCAGTACTTC.